This T cell receptor beta chain was sequenced in a study of blood T cell repertoires in COVID-19. Overall study context: Spain, Italy and the United States supplied samples that represented acute and convalescent COVID-19. The cDNA or gDNA used as material had been derived from T cells, B-cell-depleted T cells, or PBMCs.

CDR1 and CDR2 (germline): PRHDT, FYEKMQ (reference sequence). Deletions cut 5 bases from V and 3 bases from J, with 16 bases between. The CDR3 contains 15 residues. As processed by the authors: Amplification with reference gene primers provided the estimates of nucleated cell counts. The table came from immunoSEQ multiplex PCR; TCRdb's copy has only in-frame clones and leaves some out. V and J calls and clone size come straight from that table; D and trimming were deduced from the DNA. The sample includes under 250,000 clones, 88% of them seen just once. The chain has TRBV13 and TRBJ1-2; a weak D match, TRBD1 (6 bases). The material sequenced was peripheral blood. The source is an elderly man with acute or convalescent COVID-19. CDR3 in DNA: TGTGCCAGCAGCCCCCGGACAGTTAGTGACTATGGCTACACCTTC. It codes for CASSPRTVSDYGYTF.